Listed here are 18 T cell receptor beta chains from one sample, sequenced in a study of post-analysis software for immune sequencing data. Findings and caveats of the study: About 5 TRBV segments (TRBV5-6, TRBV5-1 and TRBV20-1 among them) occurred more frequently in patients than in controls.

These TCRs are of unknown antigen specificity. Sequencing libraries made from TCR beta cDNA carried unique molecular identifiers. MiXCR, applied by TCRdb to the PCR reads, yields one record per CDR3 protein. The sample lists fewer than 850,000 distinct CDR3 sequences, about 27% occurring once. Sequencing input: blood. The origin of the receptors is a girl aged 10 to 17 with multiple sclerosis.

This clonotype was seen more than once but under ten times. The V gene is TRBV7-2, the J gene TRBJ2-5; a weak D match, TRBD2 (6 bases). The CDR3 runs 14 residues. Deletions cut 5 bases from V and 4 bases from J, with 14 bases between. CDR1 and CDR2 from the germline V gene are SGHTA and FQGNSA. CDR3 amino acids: CASSVGRRGETQYF. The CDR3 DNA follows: TGTGCCAGCAGCGTCGGCCGGCGGGGAGAGACCCAGTACTTC. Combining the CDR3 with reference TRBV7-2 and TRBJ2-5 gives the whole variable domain GAGVSQSPSNKVTEKGKDVELRCDPISGHTALYWYRQSLGQGLEFLIYFQGNSAPDKSGLPSDRFSAERTGGSVSTLTIQRTQQEDSAVYLCASSVGRRGETQYFGPGTRLLVL.

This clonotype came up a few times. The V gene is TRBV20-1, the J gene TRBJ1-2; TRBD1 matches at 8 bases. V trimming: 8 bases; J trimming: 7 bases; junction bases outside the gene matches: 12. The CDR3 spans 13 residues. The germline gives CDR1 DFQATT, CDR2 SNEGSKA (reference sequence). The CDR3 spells CSKPDRGIGGYTF. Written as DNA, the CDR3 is TGCAGTAAACCCGACAGGGGTATCGGTGGCTACACCTTC.

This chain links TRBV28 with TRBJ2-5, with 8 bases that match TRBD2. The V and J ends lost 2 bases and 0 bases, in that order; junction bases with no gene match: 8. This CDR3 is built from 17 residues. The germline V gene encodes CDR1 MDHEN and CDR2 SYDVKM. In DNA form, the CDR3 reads TGTGCCAGCAGTTTAGTCTGGCGGGAGGCGTACCAAGAGACCCAGTACTTC. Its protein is CASSLVWREAYQETQYF.

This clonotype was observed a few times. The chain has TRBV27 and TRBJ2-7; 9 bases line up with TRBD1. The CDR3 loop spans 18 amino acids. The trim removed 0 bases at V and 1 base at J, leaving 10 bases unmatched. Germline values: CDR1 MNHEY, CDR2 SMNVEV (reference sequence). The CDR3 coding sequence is TGTGCCAGCAGTTTATCCCCGGGACAGGGTAAGGTATCCTACGAGCAGTACTTC. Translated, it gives CASSLSPGQGKVSYEQYF.

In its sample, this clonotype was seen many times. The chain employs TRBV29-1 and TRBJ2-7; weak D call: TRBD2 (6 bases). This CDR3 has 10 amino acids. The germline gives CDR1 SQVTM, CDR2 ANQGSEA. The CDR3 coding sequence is TGCAGAGCCGTTGGGGGGGAGCAGTACTTC. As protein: CRAVGGEQYF.

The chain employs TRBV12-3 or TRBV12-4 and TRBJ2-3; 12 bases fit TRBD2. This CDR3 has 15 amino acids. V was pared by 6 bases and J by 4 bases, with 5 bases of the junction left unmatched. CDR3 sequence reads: CASRLTSGSADTQYF. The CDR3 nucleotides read TGTGCCAGCAGACTGACTAGCGGGAGCGCAGATACGCAGTATTTT.

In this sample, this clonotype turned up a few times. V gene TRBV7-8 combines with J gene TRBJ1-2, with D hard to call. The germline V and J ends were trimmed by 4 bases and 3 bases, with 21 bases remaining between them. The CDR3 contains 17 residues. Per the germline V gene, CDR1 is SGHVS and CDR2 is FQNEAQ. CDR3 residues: CASSSPSDPSGDYGYTF. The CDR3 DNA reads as TGTGCCAGCAGCTCTCCAAGCGATCCGTCGGGCGACTATGGCTACACCTTC. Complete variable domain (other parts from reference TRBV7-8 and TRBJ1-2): GAGVSQSPRYKVAKRGQDVALRCDPISGHVSLFWYQQALGQGPEFLTYFQNEAQLDKSGLPSDRFFAERPEGSVSTLKIQRTQQEDSAVYLCASSSPSDPSGDYGYTFGSGTRLTVV.

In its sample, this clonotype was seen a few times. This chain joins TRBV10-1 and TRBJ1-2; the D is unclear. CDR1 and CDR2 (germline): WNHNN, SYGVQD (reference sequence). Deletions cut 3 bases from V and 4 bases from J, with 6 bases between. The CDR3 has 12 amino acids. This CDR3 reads CASSEGPYGYTF. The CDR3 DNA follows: TGCGCCAGCAGTGAAGGGCCCTATGGCTACACCTTC.

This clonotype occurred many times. The CDR3 is CASSPPGNQPQHF. CDR3 coding DNA: TGTGCCAGCAGCCCTCCAGGCAATCAGCCCCAGCATTTT. The rearrangement joins TRBV7-9 to TRBJ1-5; D gene ambiguous. V lost 5 bases and J lost 2, with 7 bases in between. Germline CDR1 SEHNR, CDR2 FQNEAQ (reference sequence). This CDR3 contains 13 residues.

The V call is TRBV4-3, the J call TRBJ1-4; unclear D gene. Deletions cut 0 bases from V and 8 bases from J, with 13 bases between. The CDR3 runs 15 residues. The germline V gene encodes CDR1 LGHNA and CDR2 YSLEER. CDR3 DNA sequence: TGCGCCAGCAGCCAAGACCCCGGGATTGGGGAAAAACTGTTTTTT. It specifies CASSQDPGIGEKLFF.

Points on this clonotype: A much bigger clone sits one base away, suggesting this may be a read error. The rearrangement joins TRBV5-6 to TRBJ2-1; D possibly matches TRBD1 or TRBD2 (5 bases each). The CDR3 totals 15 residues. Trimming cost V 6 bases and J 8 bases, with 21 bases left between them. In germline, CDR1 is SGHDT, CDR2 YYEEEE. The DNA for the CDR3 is TGTGCCAGCACAAGTATATCCGAGGGGTGGGATGAGCAGTTCTTC. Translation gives CASTSISEGWDEQFF.

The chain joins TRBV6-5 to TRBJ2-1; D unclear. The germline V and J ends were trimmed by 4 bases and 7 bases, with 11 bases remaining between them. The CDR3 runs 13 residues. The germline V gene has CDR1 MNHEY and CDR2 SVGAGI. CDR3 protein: CASSWVSGNEQFF. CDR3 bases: TGTGCCAGCAGTTGGGTTAGTGGGAATGAGCAGTTCTTC.

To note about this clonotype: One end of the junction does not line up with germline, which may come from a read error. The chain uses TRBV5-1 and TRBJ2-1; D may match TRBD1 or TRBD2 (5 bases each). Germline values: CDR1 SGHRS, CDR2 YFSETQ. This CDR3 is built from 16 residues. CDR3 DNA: TGCGCCAGCAGCTTGGCCGGGGCGATCTCCCACAATGAGCAGTTCTTC. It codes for CASSLAGAISHNEQFF.

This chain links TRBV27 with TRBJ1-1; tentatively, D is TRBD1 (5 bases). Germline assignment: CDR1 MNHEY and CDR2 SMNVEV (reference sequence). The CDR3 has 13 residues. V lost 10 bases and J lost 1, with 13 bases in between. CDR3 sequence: CATSGTANTEAFF. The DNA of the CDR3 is TGTGCCACCTCGGGGACGGCGAACACTGAAGCTTTCTTT.

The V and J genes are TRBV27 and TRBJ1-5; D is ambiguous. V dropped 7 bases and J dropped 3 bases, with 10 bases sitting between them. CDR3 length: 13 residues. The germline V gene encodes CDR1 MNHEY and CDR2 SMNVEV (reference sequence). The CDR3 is CASKTGDNQPQHF. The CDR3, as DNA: TGTGCCAGCAAGACTGGGGACAATCAGCCCCAGCATTTT.

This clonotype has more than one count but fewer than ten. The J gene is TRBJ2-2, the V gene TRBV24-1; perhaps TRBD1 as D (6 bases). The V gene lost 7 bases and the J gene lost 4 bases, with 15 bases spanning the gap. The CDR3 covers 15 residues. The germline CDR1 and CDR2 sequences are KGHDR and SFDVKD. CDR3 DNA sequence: TGTGCCACCAGAAGTGGGACATTGGGCACCGGGGAGCTGTTTTTT. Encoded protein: CATRSGTLGTGELFF.

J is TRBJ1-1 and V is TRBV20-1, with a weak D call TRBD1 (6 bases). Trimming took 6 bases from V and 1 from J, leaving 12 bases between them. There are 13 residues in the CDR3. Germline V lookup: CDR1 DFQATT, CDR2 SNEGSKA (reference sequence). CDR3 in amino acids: CSAAGTPNTEAFF. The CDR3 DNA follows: TGCAGTGCCGCGGGGACACCGAACACTGAAGCTTTCTTT.

Here the CDR3 DNA reads TGTGCTTCATCCCGGACGGGGGCAAGTTCGACCCTCCACTTT. It is translated as CASSRTGASSTLHF. This chain joins TRBV28 and TRBJ1-6; TRBD1 is a possible D gene (6 bases). The CDR3 totals 14 residues. Germline V gene sequence: CDR1 MDHEN, CDR2 SYDVKM.